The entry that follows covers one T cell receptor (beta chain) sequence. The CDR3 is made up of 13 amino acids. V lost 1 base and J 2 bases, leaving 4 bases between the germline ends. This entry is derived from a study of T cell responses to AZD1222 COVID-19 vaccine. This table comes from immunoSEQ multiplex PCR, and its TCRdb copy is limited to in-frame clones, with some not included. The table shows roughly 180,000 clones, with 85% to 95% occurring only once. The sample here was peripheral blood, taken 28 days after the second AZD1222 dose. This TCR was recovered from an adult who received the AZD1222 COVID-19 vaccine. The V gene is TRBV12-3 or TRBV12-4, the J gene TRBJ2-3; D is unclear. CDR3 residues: CASSLGDTDTQYF. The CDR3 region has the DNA TGTGCCAGCAGTTTAGGGGACACAGATACGCAGTATTTT.